The table lists the clone carrying this T cell receptor beta chain with a few counts. The CDR3 runs to 15 residues. V gave up 5 bases and J gave up 4 bases; unmatched junction bases: 10. The germline CDR1 and CDR2 sequences are MNHEY and SMNVEV (reference sequence). TCRdb analysed the RT-PCR reads with MiXCR anew, one entry per CDR3 protein. The top ten hold 25% to 30% of the sample, which has about 170,000 distinct CDR3 sequences, roughly 12% seen once. This record comes from a study of response to subunit inactivated influenza vaccine. In addition, the sample was reused for a study of T cells expressing NK-cell markers. Per that paper: TCR beta cDNA was made by 5'RACE template switching with UMIs. HCMV serostatus: most of the eight sequenced donors positive, one negative. About 1.0-8% of CD8+ T cells in several donors belonged to dominant NKG2C+ clonotypes.

The specimen was CD8+ T cells sorted from PBMCs, collected less than 13 days after vaccination. The receptor was isolated from a man aged 45-60 years who received an inactivated influenza vaccine. V and J are TRBV27 and TRBJ2-5; 7 bases align to TRBD1. The CDR3 nucleotides read TGTGCCAGCAGTGTGACAGGGCGTAGGGGAGAGACCCAGTACTTC. Protein: CASSVTGRRGETQYF.